This TCR beta chain was sequenced during a study of cytomegalovirus exposure and HLA in healthy donors. Overall study findings and caveats: It was reported in a later analysis that an Asian-associated ancestry cluster showed fewer N-insertions than the roughly 670-donor mean. The authors excluded some V segments, including TRBV6-2 and TRBV6-3, as indistinguishable.

With 60 Vbeta and 13 Jbeta primers, the PCR was carried out. This table comes from immunoSEQ multiplex PCR, and its TCRdb copy is limited to in-frame clones, with some not included. The sample lists 110,000 or so clones, roughly two thirds occurring once. This CDR3 has 15 residues. CDR1 and CDR2 (germline): SGDLS, YYNGEE. V lost 2 bases to trimming and J lost 0 bases, with 12 bases between them. Comments on this clone: The antigen is unknown.

Sequenced input: PBMCs. The clonotype originates from a man aged 18 to 30 in good health and CMV-seropositive. The chain joins TRBV9 to TRBJ2-7; D may be TRBD1 (5 bases). The DNA of the CDR3 is TGTGCCAGCAGCGTTGAGCAGGGTTACTCCTACGAGCAGTACTTC. Residues: CASSVEQGYSYEQYF.